This note documents a single T cell receptor (beta chain) sequence. The RNA input was 0.5 to 1 ug, and it was reverse transcribed with random hexamers. TCRdb passed the immunoSEQ multiplex PCR reads through MiXCR, listing each CDR3 protein once. This repertoire shows 95,000 or so distinct CDR3 sequences, 90% to 95% found once; its top ten account for around 0.34%. Trimming took 6 bases from V and 1 from J, leaving 9 bases between them. The CDR3 runs to 13 residues. Germline V gives CDR1 MNHEY, CDR2 SVGEGT. The data originate from a study of CD8 T cells in Susac syndrome. Sequenced input: CD8+ T cells from PBMCs. The gene calls are TRBV6-2 or TRBV6-3 and TRBJ1-2, with D perhaps TRBD1 (5 bases). This receptor was identified in a human donor in good health. CDR3: CASSQGFNYGYTF. The CDR3 DNA follows: TGTGCCAGCAGCCAGGGATTTAACTATGGCTACACCTTC.